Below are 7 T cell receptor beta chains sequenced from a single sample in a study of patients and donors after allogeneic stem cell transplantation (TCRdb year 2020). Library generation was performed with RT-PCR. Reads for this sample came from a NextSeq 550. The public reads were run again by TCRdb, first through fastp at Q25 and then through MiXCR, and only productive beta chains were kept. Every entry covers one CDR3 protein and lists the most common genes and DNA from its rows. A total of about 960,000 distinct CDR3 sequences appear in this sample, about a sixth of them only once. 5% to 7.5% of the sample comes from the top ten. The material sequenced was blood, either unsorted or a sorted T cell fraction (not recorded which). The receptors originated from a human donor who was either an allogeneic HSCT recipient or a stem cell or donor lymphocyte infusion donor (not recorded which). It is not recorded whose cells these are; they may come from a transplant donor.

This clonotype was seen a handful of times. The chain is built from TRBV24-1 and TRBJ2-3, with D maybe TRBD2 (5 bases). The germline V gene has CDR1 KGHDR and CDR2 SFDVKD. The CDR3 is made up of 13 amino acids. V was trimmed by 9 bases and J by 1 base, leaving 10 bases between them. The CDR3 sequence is CATELAGTDTQYF. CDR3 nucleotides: TGTGCCACCGAGCTAGCTGGCACAGATACGCAGTATTTT.

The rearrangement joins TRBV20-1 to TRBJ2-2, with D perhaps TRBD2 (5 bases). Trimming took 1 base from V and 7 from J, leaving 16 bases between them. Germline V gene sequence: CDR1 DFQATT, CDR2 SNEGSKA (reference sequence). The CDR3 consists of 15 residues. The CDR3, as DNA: TGCAGTGCTAGAGCGGCTAGCTCCCCGGGCGGGGAGCTGTTTTTT. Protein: CSARAASSPGGELFF.

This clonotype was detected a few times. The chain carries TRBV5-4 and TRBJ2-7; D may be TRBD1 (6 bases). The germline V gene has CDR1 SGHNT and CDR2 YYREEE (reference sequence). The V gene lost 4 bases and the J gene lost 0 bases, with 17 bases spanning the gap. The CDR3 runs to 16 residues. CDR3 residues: CASSATGQPSSYEQYF. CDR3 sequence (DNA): TGTGCCAGCAGCGCCACCGGACAGCCGAGCTCCTACGAGCAGTACTTC.

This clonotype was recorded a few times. The CDR3 nucleotides read TGCAGCGGACATTCCCAAGAGACCCAGTACTTC. The encoded protein is CSGHSQETQYF. The chain is built from TRBV29-1 and TRBJ2-5; D not certain. Per the germline V gene, CDR1 is SQVTM and CDR2 is ANQGSEA. Deletions cut 7 bases from V and 1 base from J, with 7 bases between. The CDR3 is 11 residues long. Drawing the rest from reference TRBV29-1 and TRBJ2-5, the complete variable domain is SAVISQKPSRDICQRGTSLTIQCQVDSQVTMMFWYRQQPGQSLTLIATANQGSEATYESGFVIDKFPISRPNLTFSTLTVSNMSPEDSSIYLCSGHSQETQYFGPGTRLLVL.

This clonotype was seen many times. The CDR3, as DNA: TGTGCCAGCAGCCTTACAGGGTTTGGCTACACCTTC. This translates into CASSLTGFGYTF. V and J are TRBV12-3 or TRBV12-4 and TRBJ1-2, with D maybe TRBD1 (6 bases). The CDR3 contains 12 residues. V was clipped by 6 bases and J by 7 bases, with 12 bases between them.

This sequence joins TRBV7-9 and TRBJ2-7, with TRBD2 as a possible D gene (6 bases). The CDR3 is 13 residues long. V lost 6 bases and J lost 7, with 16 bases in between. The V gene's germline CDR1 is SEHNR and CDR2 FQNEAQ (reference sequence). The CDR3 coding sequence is TGTGCCAGCAGACCCACACCGGGGAGGGAGCAGTACTTC. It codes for CASRPTPGREQYF.

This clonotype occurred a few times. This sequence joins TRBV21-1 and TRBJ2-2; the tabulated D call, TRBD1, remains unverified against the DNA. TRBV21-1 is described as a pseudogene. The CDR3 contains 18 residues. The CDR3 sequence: CASSKGCPGDNNTGELFF. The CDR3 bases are TGTGCCAGCAGCAAAGGGTGCCCAGGGGATAATAACACCGGGGAGCTGTTTTTT.